The 18 T cell receptor beta chains below come from one sample, sequenced in a study of regulatory T cells in long-lasting Graves disease. Time point meaning: persistent/refractory GD, antithyroid drugs over 5 years with positive TRAb. Making the TCR library involved RNA that had been extracted from PBMCs. Arm-PCR of CDR3 regions with iRepertoire HTBI primers generated TCR beta libraries. Via MiXCR, TCRdb re-called the multiplex PCR reads, giving one row per CDR3 protein. Altogether about 470,000 distinct CDR3 sequences are present, more than 20% being singletons, with the ten largest covering over 7.5%. Sequencing was performed on peripheral blood mononuclear cells (PBMCs), taken when the disease was refractory, from a patient treated with antithyroid drugs. These receptors came from a female donor with Graves disease.

This clonotype was seen a few times. V is TRBV5-4 and J is TRBJ1-6; D ambiguous. The V end lost 9 bases, the J end lost 7 bases, and 14 bases lay between the germline ends. This CDR3 region has 13 residues. Germline-derived CDR1 and CDR2 are SGHNT and YYREEE (reference sequence). The CDR3 loop is CATTVRPNSPLHF. The CDR3 region has the DNA TGTGCCACCACCGTCCGGCCCAATTCACCCCTCCACTTT.

This clonotype has more than one count but fewer than ten. The gene calls are TRBV7-9 and TRBJ1-4; 8 positions match TRBD1. The V and J ends lost 5 bases and 2 bases, in that order; junction bases with no gene match: 7. Per germline, CDR1 SEHNR and CDR2 FQNEAQ (reference sequence). The length of the CDR3 is 16 residues. The CDR3 DNA sequence: TGTGCCAGCAGCATCTTAACAGGGGGTACTAATGAAAAACTGTTTTTT. Protein product: CASSILTGGTNEKLFF. The full variable domain, with the rest looked up from reference TRBV7-9 and TRBJ1-4, is DTGVSQNPRHKITKRGQNVTFRCDPISEHNRLYWYRQTLGQGPEFLTYFQNEAQLEKSRLLSDRFSAERPKGSFSTLEIQRTEQGDSAMYLCASSILTGGTNEKLFFGSGTQLSVL.

This clonotype was seen many times. In nucleotides, the CDR3 is TGTGCCAGCTCTCGACCGGGACAGGGGGATGGCTACACCTTC. This sequence encodes CASSRPGQGDGYTF. The chain joins TRBV6-1 to TRBJ1-2; 11 nucleotides agree with TRBD1. The CDR3 consists of 14 residues. The V gene's germline CDR1 is MNHNS and CDR2 SASEGT. The J segment lost 6 bases and the V segment lost 8 bases, leaving 8 bases of the junction unmatched.

This clonotype came up many times. The chain has TRBV6-2 or TRBV6-3 and TRBJ2-5; D may be TRBD2 (6 bases). V was cut by 4 bases and J by 5 bases, with 11 bases left in between. The CDR3 totals 13 residues. CDR1 MNHEY and CDR2 SVGEGT come from the germline V gene. CDR3 in DNA: TGTGCCAGCAGTTCCGGGGGACTGGAGACCCAGTACTTC. It yields the protein CASSSGGLETQYF.

The chain has TRBV2 and TRBJ2-3, with 7 bases identical to TRBD2. CDR1 and CDR2 from the germline V gene are SNHLY and FYNNEI. This CDR3 region has 17 residues. The trim removed 2 bases at V and 0 bases at J, leaving 8 bases unmatched. The CDR3 DNA reads TGTGCCAGCAGTGAAAGGGCTAGCGGAATTAGCACAGATACGCAGTATTTT. Amino acid sequence: CASSERASGISTDTQYF.

This clonotype was detected ten times or more. The chain uses TRBV13 and TRBJ2-7; 8 bases are a match to TRBD1. From germline, CDR1 is PRHDT and CDR2 FYEKMQ (reference sequence). The CDR3 loop spans 15 amino acids. J lost 6 bases, V lost 1 base, and 8 bases had no gene match. In DNA, the CDR3 is TGTGCCAGCAGCTTAGCTCTAGGACAGGGAGGCGAGCAGTACTTC. It encodes CASSLALGQGGEQYF.

This clonotype has only a few counts. The V call is TRBV19, the J call TRBJ2-2; D gene ambiguous. The V end lost 3 bases, the J end lost 6 bases, and 8 bases lay between the germline ends. Germline V gene lookup returns CDR1 LNHDA and CDR2 SQIVND (reference sequence). CDR3 size: 13 residues. CDR3 bases: TGTGCCAGTAGTATGGCGTGGGCCGGGGAGCTGTTTTTT. The encoded protein is CASSMAWAGELFF.

This clonotype was detected ten times or more. The rearrangement joins TRBV30 to TRBJ2-5; the D call may be TRBD1 or TRBD2 (5 bases each). From germline, CDR1 is GTSNPN and CDR2 SVGIG (reference sequence). The CDR3 covers 13 residues. Trimming took 1 base from V and 1 from J, leaving 7 bases between them. The CDR3 DNA reads TGTGCCTGGAGTGCTGGGGGCCAAGAGACCCAGTACTTC. Translated, it gives CAWSAGGQETQYF.

This clonotype was seen a few times. A much larger clonotype is one base distant, so this may be a read error. The chain couples TRBV6-1 to TRBJ1-2, with D possibly matching TRBD1 (5 bases). V gave up 6 bases and J gave up 4 bases, with 21 bases separating them. Germline V lookup: CDR1 MNHNS, CDR2 SASEGT. CDR3 size: 16 residues. The DNA of the CDR3 is TGTGCCAGCAGCGGCATTACTGGGGCAGCTTTCTATGGCTACACCTTC. It codes for CASSGITGAAFYGYTF.

This clonotype was detected only a few times. The genes are TRBV28 and TRBJ2-3; unclear D gene. V lost 2 bases and J 6 bases, leaving 6 bases between the germline ends. The CDR3 runs to 12 residues. From germline, CDR1 is MDHEN and CDR2 SYDVKM. This CDR3 reads CASSLTADTQYF. CDR3 nucleotides: TGTGCCAGCAGTTTAACAGCGGATACGCAGTATTTT. Complete variable domain (other parts from reference TRBV28 and TRBJ2-3): DVKVTQSSRYLVKRTGEKVFLECVQDMDHENMFWYRQDPGLGLRLIYFSYDVKMKEKGDIPEGYSVSREKKERFSLILESASTNQTSMYLCASSLTADTQYFGPGTRLTVL.

The chain joins TRBV3-1 to TRBJ2-7; D is possibly TRBD1 or TRBD2 (6 bases each). From germline, CDR1 is LGHDT and CDR2 YNNKEL (reference sequence). This CDR3 contains 15 residues. V lost 1 base, J lost 6 bases, and 16 bases lay in between. The CDR3 DNA is TGTGCCAGCAGCCAAGGCGGGACACCGGGTTCCGAGCAGTACTTC. It is translated as CASSQGGTPGSEQYF.

This clonotype was seen at least ten times. The chain recombines TRBV20-1 with TRBJ2-2; weak D call: TRBD2 (5 bases). The CDR3 extends over 13 amino acids. Germline assignment: CDR1 DFQATT and CDR2 SNEGSKA (reference sequence). Trimming shortened V by 6 bases and J by 4 bases, and 12 bases separated the two germline ends. CDR3: CSATRLGTGELFF. For the CDR3, the DNA is TGCAGTGCCACTAGGCTGGGCACCGGGGAGCTGTTTTTT.

This clonotype occurred a few times. The V call is TRBV19, the J call TRBJ1-2; 10 bases map to TRBD1. After removal of 1 base from V and 4 bases from J, the junction contained 12 bases not matched to a gene. CDR1 is LNHDA, CDR2 SQIVND, per germline (reference sequence). The CDR3 sequence is 18 residues long. The CDR3 DNA follows: TGTGCCAGTAGTATAGCCCGCCGGGACAGGGGATTCAGCTATGGCTACACCTTC. Translated: CASSIARRDRGFSYGYTF.

The chain carries TRBV30 and TRBJ1-3; D uncertain. V was clipped by 0 bases and J by 0 bases, with 9 bases between them. From germline, CDR1 is GTSNPN and CDR2 SVGIG (reference sequence). The CDR3 is 15 residues long. Written as DNA, the CDR3 is TGTGCCTGGAGTGTTAGGCACTACTCTGGAAACACCATATATTTT. Translating it yields CAWSVRHYSGNTIYF.

Worth noting for this clonotype: Possible read error: a much larger clone is one base away. This CDR3 is missing its conserved last phenylalanine or tryptophan, likely due to a read error. This chain uses TRBV6-1 with TRBJ2-5; perhaps TRBD1 as D (6 bases). The germline V gene encodes CDR1 MNHNS and CDR2 SASEGT. The CDR3 length is 14 residues. The V and J ends lost 4 bases and 7 bases respectively, with 16 bases between them. The CDR3 reads CASSATGSQRTQYL. The CDR3 DNA sequence: TGTGCCAGCAGTGCTACAGGGTCCCAACGGACCCAGTACCTC.

This clonotype was observed a handful of times. CDR3 in DNA: TGCGCCAGCAGCCAAACACATACAGGGGCCGAGCAGTACTTC. Translating gives CASSQTHTGAEQYF. This chain joins TRBV4-1 and TRBJ2-7, with TRBD1 identical over 7 bases. CDR1 MGHRA and CDR2 YSYEKL come from the germline V gene. There are 14 residues in the CDR3. Germline trimming cut 2 bases from V and 6 bases from J; bases unmatched to any gene: 7.

This clonotype was observed a few times. This chain joins TRBV19 and TRBJ1-1; D is undetermined. Germline CDR1 and CDR2: LNHDA and SQIVND (reference sequence). This CDR3 comprises 12 residues. The V and J ends lost 7 bases and 5 bases respectively, with 11 bases between them. The CDR3, as DNA: TGTGCCAGTAAGGGTCGGTTGACTGAAGCTTTCTTT. It codes for CASKGRLTEAFF.

DNA of the CDR3: TGTGCCAGCAGTGAAGTACACGCTGGGGCCAACGTCCTGACTTTC. It is translated as CASSEVHAGANVLTF. This chain connects TRBV3-1 to TRBJ2-6; D is ambiguous. CDR3 size: 15 residues. The germline V gene has CDR1 LGHDT and CDR2 YNNKEL (reference sequence). Trimming took 6 bases from V and 2 from J, leaving 11 bases between them. Full variable domain (rest looked up from reference TRBV3-1 and TRBJ2-6): DTAVSQTPKYLVTQMGNDKSIKCEQNLGHDTMYWYKQDSKKFLKIMFSYNNKELIINETVPNRFSPKSPDKAHLNLHINSLELGDSAVYFCASSEVHAGANVLTFGAGSRLTVL.